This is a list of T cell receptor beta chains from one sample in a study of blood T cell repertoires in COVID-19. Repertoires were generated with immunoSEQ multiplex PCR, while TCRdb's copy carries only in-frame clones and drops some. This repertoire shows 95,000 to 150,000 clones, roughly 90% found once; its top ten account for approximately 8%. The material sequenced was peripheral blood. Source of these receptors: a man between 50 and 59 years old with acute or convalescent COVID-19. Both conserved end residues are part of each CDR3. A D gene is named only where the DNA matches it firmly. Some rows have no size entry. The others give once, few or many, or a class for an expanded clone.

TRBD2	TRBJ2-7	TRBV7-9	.	TGTGCCAGCAGCTTAGCGCTTAGCGGGTACGAGCAGTACTTC	CASSLALSGYEQYF
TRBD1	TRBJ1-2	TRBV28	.	TGTGCCAGCAGCGACAGGGGGAAACCTTCGAACTATGGCTACACCTTC	CASSDRGKPSNYGYTF
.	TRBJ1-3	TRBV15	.	TGTGCCACCAGCAGACAGGGCCTTGGTGGAAACACCATATATTTT	CATSRQGLGGNTIYF
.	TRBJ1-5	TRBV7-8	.	TGTGCCAGCAGCTTAGATTGGGGCCAGCCCCAGCATTTT	CASSLDWGQPQHF
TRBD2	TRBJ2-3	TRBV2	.	TGTGCCAGCAGTGGGGCTGGACTAGCGGGAGTAGGGACAGATACGCAGTATTTT	CASSGAGLAGVGTDTQYF
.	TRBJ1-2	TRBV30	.	TGTGCCTGGAGTGTGGGCCAGGGAATAACTGGCTACACCTTC	CAWSVGQGITGYTF
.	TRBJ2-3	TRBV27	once	TGTGCCAGCACCCGGAGGGCCGGACAACCGAGCACAGATACGCAGTATTTT	CASTRRAGQPSTDTQYF
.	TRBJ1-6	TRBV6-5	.	TGTGCCAGCTCGGAATGGAGCTCCTATAATTCACCCCTCCACTTT	CASSEWSSYNSPLHF
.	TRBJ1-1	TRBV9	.	TGTGCCAGCAGCTCTTCTGAAGCTTTCTTT	CASSSSEAFF
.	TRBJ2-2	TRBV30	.	TGTGCCTGGGACCGCTCGCGGGTGGACGATAGCACCGGGGAGCTGTTTTTT	CAWDRSRVDDSTGELFF
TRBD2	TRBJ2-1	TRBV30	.	TGTGCCTGGAGTACCCTAGCGGGAGAGAATGAGCAGTTCTTC	CAWSTLAGENEQFF
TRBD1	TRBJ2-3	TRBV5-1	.	TGCGCCAGCAGACGGGACAGCCACTACACAGATACGCAGTATTTT	CASRRDSHYTDTQYF
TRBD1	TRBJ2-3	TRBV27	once	TGTGCCAGCAGCCTACTTCCGGGACAGGGGGCAGATACGCAGTATTTT	CASSLLPGQGADTQYF
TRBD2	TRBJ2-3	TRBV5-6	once	TGTGCCAGCAGCCCCCTTAGGGCGGGAGGGCCACATACGCAGTATTTT	CASSPLRAGGPHTQYF
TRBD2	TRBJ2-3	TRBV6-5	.	TGTGCCAGTGTCGGTTGGGGACTAGGTGGAGATACGCAGTATTTT	CASVGWGLGGDTQYF
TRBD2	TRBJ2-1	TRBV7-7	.	TGTGCCAGCAGCTTAGCCCTAGCGGGACCGTACTACAATGAGCAGTTCTTC	CASSLALAGPYYNEQFF
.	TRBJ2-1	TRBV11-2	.	TGTGCCAGCAGCTTCCCTAGTATCCCGACTTACAATGAGCAGTTCTTC	CASSFPSIPTYNEQFF
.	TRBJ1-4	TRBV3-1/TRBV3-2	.	TGTGCCAGCAGCCAAGATTTAGCTCAGGGTTATGAAAAACTGTTTTTT	CASSQDLAQGYEKLFF
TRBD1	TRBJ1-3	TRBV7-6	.	TGTGCCAGCAGCTCCCGGGACAGGGGGACAGGAAACACCATATATTTT	CASSSRDRGTGNTIYF
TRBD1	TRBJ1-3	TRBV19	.	TGTGCCAGTAGTGCGGGACAGGGAGGAGGACCCTCTGGAAACACCATATATTTT	CASSAGQGGGPSGNTIYF
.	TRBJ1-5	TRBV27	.	TGTGCCAGCTCTCAGGGGATTTTTCAGCCCCAGCATTTT	CASSQGIFQPQHF
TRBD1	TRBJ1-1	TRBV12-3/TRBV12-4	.	TGTGCCAGCAGTTTACAGGGGGGTACTGAAGCTTTCTTT	CASSLQGGTEAFF
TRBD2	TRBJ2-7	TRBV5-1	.	TGCGCCAGCAGCTTGAAACTCTCCACCGCGGGAGGGCTTTACGAGCAGTACTTC	CASSLKLSTAGGLYEQYF
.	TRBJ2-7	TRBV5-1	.	TGCGCCAGCAAAATTTTACAGGGTAAGGGCGAGCAGTACTTC	CASKILQGKGEQYF
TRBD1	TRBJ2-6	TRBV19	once	TGTGCCAGTACCAAGAGGGGGCCTGGGGCCAACGTCCTGACTTTC	CASTKRGPGANVLTF
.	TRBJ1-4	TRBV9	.	TGTGCCAGCAGCGCCGGAGTCGGGGGTGGGTGGGAAAAACTGTTTTTT	CASSAGVGGGWEKLFF
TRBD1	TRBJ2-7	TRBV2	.	TGTGCCAGCAGTCGGGACAGGTACGCAGACGAGCAGTACTTC	CASSRDRYADEQYF
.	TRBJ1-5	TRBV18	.	TGTGCCAGCTCCCGTGAGGTGGGTCAGCCCCAGCATTTT	CASSREVGQPQHF
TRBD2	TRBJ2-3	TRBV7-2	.	TGTGCCAGCAGCTCCAGACTAGCGGGAGGGACAGATACGCAGTATTTT	CASSSRLAGGTDTQYF
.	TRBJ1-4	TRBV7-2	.	TGTGCCAGCAGCGCTTTTGGACAAACTAATGAAAAACTGTTTTTT	CASSAFGQTNEKLFF
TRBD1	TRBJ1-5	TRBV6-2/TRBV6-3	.	TGTGCCAGCAGTTTCCCCCGGCAGGGGGGTAGCAATCAGCCCCAGCATTTT	CASSFPRQGGSNQPQHF
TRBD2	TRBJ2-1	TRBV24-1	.	TGTGCCCTACGTCTAGAGCGGGAGGGTTGTGAGCAGTTCTTC	CALRLEREGCEQFF
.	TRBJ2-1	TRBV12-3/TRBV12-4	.	TGTGCCAGCAGTCCGGGACTTCACAATGAGCAGTTCTTC	CASSPGLHNEQFF
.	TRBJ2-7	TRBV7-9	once	TGTGCCAGCAGCCCTCAGGGGACTAACTACGAGCAGTACTTC	CASSPQGTNYEQYF
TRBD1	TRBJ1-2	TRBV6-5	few	TGTGCCAGCAGGCCGGGACAGGGGCTCTATGGCTACACCTTC	CASRPGQGLYGYTF
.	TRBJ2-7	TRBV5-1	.	TGCGCCAGCAGCTTGGACAGCTCGTACTACGAGCAGTACTTC	CASSLDSSYYEQYF
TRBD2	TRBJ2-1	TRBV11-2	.	TGTGCCAGCAGCTTAGTATTTCCTAGCGGGGATGAGCAGTTCTTC	CASSLVFPSGDEQFF
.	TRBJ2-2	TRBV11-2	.	TGTGCCAGCAGCCGAAGCGGAACCAACACCGGGGAGCTGTTTTTT	CASSRSGTNTGELFF
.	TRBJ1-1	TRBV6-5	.	TGTGCCAGCAGTTACTCAATACAGGGAATGAACACTGAAGCTTTCTTT	CASSYSIQGMNTEAFF
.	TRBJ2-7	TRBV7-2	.	TGTGCCAGCGGGGTGGGGAGATCCTACGAGCAGTACTTC	CASGVGRSYEQYF
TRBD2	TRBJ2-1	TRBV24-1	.	TGTGCCACCAGTGATTATAAAAGGCTAGCGGGAGGGTACAATGAGCAGTTCTTC	CATSDYKRLAGGYNEQFF
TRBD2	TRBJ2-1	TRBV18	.	TGTGCCAGCTCACCACCGACAGGATCTAGCGGGAGCAATGAGCAGTTCTTC	CASSPPTGSSGSNEQFF
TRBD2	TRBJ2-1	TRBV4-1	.	TGCGCCAGCAGCCAAGTCCCTAGCGGGAGTGGGCAGTTCTTC	CASSQVPSGSGQFF
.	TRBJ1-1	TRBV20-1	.	TGCAGTGCTGAGGGGGTGGGTGAAGCTTTCTTT	CSAEGVGEAFF
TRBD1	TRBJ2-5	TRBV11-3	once	TGTGCCAGCAGCCCCCGACAGGGTCGCCAAGAGACCCAGTACTTC	CASSPRQGRQETQYF
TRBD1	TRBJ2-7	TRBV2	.	TGTGCCAGCGGAGGACAGGGTGGGTACGAGCAGTACTTC	CASGGQGGYEQYF